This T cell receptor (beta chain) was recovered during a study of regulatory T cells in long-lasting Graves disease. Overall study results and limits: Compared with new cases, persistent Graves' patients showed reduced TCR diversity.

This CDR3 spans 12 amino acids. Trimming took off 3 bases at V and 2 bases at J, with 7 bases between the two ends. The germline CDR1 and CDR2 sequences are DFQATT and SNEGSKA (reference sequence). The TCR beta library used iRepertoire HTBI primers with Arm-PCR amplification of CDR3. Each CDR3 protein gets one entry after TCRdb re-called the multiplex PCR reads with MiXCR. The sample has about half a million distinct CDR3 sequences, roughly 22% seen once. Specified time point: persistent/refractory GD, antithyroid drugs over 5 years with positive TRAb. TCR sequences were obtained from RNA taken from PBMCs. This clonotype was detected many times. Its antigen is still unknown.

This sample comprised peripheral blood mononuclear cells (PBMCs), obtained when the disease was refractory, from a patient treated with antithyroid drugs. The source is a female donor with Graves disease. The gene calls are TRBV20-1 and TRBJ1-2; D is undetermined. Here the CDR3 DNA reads TGCAGTGCTAGCCGAATGAACTATGGCTACACCTTC. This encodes CSASRMNYGYTF.